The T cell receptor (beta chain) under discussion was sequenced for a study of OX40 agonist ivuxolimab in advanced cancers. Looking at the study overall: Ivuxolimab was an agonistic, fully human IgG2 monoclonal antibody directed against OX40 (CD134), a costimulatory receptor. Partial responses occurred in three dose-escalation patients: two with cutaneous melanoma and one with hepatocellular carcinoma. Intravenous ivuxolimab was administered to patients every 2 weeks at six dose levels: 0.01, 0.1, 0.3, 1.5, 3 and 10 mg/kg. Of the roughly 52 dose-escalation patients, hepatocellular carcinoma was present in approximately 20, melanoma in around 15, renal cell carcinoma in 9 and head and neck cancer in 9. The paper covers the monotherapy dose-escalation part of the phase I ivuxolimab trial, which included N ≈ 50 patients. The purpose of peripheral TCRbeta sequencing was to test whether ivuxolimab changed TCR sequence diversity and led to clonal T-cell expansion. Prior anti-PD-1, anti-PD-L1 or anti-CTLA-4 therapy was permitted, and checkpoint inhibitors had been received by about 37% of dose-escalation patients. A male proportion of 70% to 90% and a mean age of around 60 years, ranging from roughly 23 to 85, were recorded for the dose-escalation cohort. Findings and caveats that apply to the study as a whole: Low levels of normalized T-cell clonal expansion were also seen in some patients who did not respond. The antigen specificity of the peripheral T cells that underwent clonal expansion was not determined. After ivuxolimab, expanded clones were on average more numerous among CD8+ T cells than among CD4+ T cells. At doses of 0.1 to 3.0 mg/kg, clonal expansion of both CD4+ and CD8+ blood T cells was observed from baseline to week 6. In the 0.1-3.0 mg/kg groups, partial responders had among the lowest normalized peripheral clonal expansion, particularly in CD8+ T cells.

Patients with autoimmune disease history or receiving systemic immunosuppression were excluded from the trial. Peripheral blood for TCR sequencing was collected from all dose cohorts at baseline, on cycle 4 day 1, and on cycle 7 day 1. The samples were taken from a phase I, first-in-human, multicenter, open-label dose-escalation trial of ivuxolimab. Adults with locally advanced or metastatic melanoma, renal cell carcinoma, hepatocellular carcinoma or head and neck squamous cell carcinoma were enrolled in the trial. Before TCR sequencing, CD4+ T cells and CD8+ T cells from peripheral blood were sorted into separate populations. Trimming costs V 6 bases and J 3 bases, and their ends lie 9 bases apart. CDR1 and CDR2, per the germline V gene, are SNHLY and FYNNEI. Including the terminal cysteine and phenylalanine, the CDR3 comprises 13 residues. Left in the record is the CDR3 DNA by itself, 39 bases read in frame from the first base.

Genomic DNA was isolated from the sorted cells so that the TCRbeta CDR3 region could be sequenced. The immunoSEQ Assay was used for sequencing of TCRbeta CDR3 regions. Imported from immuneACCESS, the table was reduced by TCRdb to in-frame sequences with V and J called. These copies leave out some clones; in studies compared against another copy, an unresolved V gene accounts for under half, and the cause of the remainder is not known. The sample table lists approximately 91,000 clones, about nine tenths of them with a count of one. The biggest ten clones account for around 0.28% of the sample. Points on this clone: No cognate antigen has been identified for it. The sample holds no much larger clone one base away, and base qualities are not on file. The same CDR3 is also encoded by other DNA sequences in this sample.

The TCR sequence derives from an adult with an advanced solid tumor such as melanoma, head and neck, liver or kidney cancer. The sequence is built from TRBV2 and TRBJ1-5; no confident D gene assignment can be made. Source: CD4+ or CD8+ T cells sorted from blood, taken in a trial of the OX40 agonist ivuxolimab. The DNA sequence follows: TGTGCCAGCAGGACGGGTCTCAATCAGCCCCAGCATTTT. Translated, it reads CASRTGLNQPQHF. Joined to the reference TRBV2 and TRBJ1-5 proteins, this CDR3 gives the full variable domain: EPEVTQTPSHQVTQMGQEVILRCVPISNHLYFYWYRQILGQKVEFLVSFYNNEISEKSEIFDDQFSVERPDGSNFTLKIRSTKLEDSAMYFCASRTGLNQPQHFGDGTRLSIL.